This T cell receptor beta chain was identified during a study of T cell changes during pregnancy in multiple sclerosis. Sequencing was performed with immunoSEQ multiplex PCR; in TCRdb, only in-frame clones are kept and a portion is missing. The sample records 70,000 to 100,000 clones, 85% to 95% being singletons. V lost 3 bases, J lost 6 bases, and 2 bases stayed unmatched. CDR3 length: 11 residues. Germline CDR1 DFQATT, CDR2 SNEGSKA (reference sequence). Source: peripheral blood, taken in the first trimester of pregnancy. The chain combines TRBV20-1 with TRBJ2-7; 7 bases map to TRBD2. This sequence originates from a female donor with multiple sclerosis, enrolled in a pregnancy study. CDR3 loop: CSARGGFEQYF. Written as DNA, the CDR3 is TGCAGTGCTAGGGGGGGGTTCGAGCAGTACTTC.